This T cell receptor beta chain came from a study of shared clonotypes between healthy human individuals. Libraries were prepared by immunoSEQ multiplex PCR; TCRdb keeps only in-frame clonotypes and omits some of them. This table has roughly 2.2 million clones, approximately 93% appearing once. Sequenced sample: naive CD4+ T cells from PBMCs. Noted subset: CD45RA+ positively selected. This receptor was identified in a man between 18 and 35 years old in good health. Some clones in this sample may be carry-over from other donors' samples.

The CDR3 sequence is CASRQRGAGESTGELFF. The CDR3 nucleotides read TGTGCCAGCCGCCAAAGGGGAGCGGGAGAGTCGACCGGGGAGCTGTTTTTT. The rearrangement joins TRBV27 to TRBJ2-2; 8 positions agree with TRBD2. Germline CDR1 and CDR2: MNHEY and SMNVEV (reference sequence). The CDR3 is 17 residues long. Unmatched junction bases numbered 16, after V lost 8 bases and J lost 5 bases.